The sequence of this T cell receptor (beta chain) was determined in a study of T cell responses to AZD1222 COVID-19 vaccine. Study outcomes and limitations: In a largely white British group with more females than males, clonal diversity was possibly underestimated.

Concerning this clone: Its specificity is not known.

TCRdb's table, derived via immunoSEQ multiplex PCR, lists solely in-frame clones and lacks some. The table has under 95,000 clones, 90% seen once. The CDR3 loop spans 15 amino acids. CDR1 and CDR2 from the germline V gene are LNHDA and SQIVND (reference sequence). The V gene lost 3 bases and the J gene lost 1 base, with 11 bases spanning the gap. Source: peripheral blood, taken 28 days after the second AZD1222 dose. The sequence was obtained from an adult who received the AZD1222 COVID-19 vaccine. The gene calls are TRBV19 and TRBJ2-3; D is possibly TRBD2 (5 bases). The CDR3 region is CASSILALGTDTQYF. CDR3 nucleotide sequence: TGTGCCAGTAGTATTTTAGCGTTGGGCACAGATACGCAGTATTTT.